This passage covers 7 T cell receptor beta chains from one sample sequenced in a study of blood T cell repertoires in COVID-19. This table comes from immunoSEQ multiplex PCR, and its TCRdb copy is limited to in-frame clones, with some not included. The table has over 55,000 clones, more than 85% seen once; the top ten hold roughly 2.4%. The sample taken for sequencing was peripheral blood. The receptor source for this set is a man aged 55 to 70 with acute or convalescent COVID-19.

The rearrangement links TRBV29-1 to TRBJ2-7; 10 bases match TRBD2. Trimming took 4 bases from V and 1 from J; bases not matched to a gene: 7. The CDR3 sequence is 15 residues long. Germline loops: CDR1 SQVTM, CDR2 ANQGSEA. CDR3 sequence: CSVAPLAGVSYEQYF. CDR3 in DNA: TGCAGCGTTGCCCCTCTAGCGGGAGTTTCCTACGAGCAGTACTTC.

In its sample, this clone was seen once. The V gene is TRBV15, the J gene TRBJ2-7; 9 nucleotides align to TRBD1. The CDR3 loop spans 15 amino acids. V shed 2 bases, J shed 3 bases, and the junction held 5 bases outside the gene matches. Germline V gene lookup returns CDR1 LNHNV and CDR2 YYDKDF (reference sequence). The DNA for the CDR3 is TGTGCCACCAGCAGACCGGGACAGGGACGCTACGAGCAGTACTTC. Amino acid sequence: CATSRPGQGRYEQYF.

The chain joins TRBV6-2 or TRBV6-3 to TRBJ2-7; weak D call: TRBD2 (5 bases). Trimming shortened V by 2 bases and J by 3 bases, and 17 bases separated the two germline ends. Germline V gene data show CDR1 as MNHEY and CDR2 as SVGEGT. The CDR3 sequence is 16 residues long. As DNA, the CDR3 is TGTGCCAGCAGTTACGGAAGGGAAGCGGTCCTCTACGAGCAGTACTTC. It is translated as CASSYGREAVLYEQYF.

The rearrangement uses TRBV12-5 and TRBJ2-2; 9 nucleotides match TRBD1. The V gene end was trimmed by 4 bases and the J gene end by 6 bases; junction bases not matched to a gene: 6. The CDR3 has 15 residues. Germline loops: CDR1 LGHNT, CDR2 FRNRAP. The CDR3 coding sequence is TGTGCTAGTGGTTCCGGGACAGGGTTTCCCGGGGAGCTGTTTTTT. This encodes CASGSGTGFPGELFF.

The chain combines TRBV6-5 with TRBJ1-2, with D hard to call. This CDR3 comprises 14 residues. Trimming left V 6 bases short and J 4 bases short, with 15 bases between. Germline V gene sequence: CDR1 MNHEY, CDR2 SVGAGI. CDR3 residues: CASSRRRAGYGYTF. The DNA for the CDR3 is TGTGCCAGCAGCCGCCGGCGGGCGGGCTATGGCTACACCTTC.

The chain combines TRBV2 with TRBJ2-7; weak D call: TRBD2 (7 bases). Per germline, CDR1 SNHLY and CDR2 FYNNEI. V shed 11 bases and J shed 2 bases, with 13 bases lying between them. The CDR3 runs to 12 residues. The CDR3 DNA reads TGTGCCTCGAGGGGGGGCCCCTACGAGCAGTACTTC. It yields the protein CASRGGPYEQYF.

The V and J genes are TRBV30 and TRBJ2-2; D is uncertain. The ends were cut back, 2 bases at V and 0 bases at J, with 4 bases in the middle. CDR3 size: 13 residues. Germline CDR1 is GTSNPN and CDR2 is SVGIG (reference sequence). CDR3: CAWSLSNTGELFF. CDR3 nucleotide sequence: TGTGCCTGGAGTCTTTCGAACACCGGGGAGCTGTTTTTT.